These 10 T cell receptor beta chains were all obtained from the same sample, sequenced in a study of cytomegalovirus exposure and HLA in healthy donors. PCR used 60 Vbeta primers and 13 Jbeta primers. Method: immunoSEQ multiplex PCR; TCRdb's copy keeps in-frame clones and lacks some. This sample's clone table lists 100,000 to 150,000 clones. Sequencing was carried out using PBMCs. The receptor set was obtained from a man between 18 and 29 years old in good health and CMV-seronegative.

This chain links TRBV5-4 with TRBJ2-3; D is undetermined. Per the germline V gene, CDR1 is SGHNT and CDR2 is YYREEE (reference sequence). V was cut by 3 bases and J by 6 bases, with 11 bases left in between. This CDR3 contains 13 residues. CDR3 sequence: CASSSPVRDTQYF. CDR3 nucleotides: TGTGCCAGCAGCTCGCCGGTCAGGGATACGCAGTATTTT.

The CDR3 protein is CASSRQGEGTEAFF. The CDR3 nucleotides read TGTGCCAGCAGTCGACAGGGGGAGGGCACTGAAGCTTTCTTT. The V and J genes are TRBV2 and TRBJ1-1; 9 bases agree with TRBD1. The J segment lost 4 bases and the V segment lost 5 bases, leaving 5 bases of the junction unmatched. Germline CDR1 SNHLY, CDR2 FYNNEI. There are 14 residues in the CDR3.

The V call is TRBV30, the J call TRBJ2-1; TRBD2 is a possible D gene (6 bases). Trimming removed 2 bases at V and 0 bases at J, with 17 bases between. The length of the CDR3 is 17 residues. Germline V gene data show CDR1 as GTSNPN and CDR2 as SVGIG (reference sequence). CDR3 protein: CAWSWRGPISSYNEQFF. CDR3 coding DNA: TGTGCCTGGAGTTGGAGGGGACCCATAAGCTCCTACAATGAGCAGTTCTTC.

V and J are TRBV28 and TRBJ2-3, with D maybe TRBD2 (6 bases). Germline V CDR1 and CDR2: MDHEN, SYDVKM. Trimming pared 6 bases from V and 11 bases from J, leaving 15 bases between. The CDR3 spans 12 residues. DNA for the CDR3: TGTGCCAGCAGCACAAACCCGGGAGTGCAGTATTTT. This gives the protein CASSTNPGVQYF.

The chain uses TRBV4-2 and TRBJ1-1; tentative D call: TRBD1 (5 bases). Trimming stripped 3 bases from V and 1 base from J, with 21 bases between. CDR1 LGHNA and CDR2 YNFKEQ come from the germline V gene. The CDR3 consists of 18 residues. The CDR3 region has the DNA TGTGCCAGCAGCCATCCCCGTGGCGGGGGGGTAAAGAACACTGAAGCTTTCTTT. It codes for CASSHPRGGGVKNTEAFF.

CDR3 sequence: CATPARDREILSGANVLTF. The CDR3 DNA sequence: TGTGCCACCCCCGCCCGGGACAGGGAAATCCTCTCTGGGGCCAACGTCCTGACTTTC. The chain links TRBV2 to TRBJ2-6, with 9 nucleotides matching TRBD1. The CDR3 runs to 19 residues. Germline CDR1 and CDR2: SNHLY and FYNNEI. The J segment lost 0 bases and the V segment lost 10 bases, leaving 16 bases of the junction unmatched.

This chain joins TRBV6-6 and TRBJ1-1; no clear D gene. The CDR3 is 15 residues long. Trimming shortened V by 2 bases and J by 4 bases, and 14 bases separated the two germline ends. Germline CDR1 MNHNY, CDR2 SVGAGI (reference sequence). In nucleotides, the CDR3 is TGTGCCAGCAGTTACCGGCAGGATTACGGCACTGAAGCTTTCTTT. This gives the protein CASSYRQDYGTEAFF.

This chain's CDR3 is CATADGSTDTQYF. The CDR3 DNA reads as TGTGCCACGGCAGACGGGAGCACAGATACGCAGTATTTT. The chain has TRBV15 and TRBJ2-3; D is unclear. V was clipped by 9 bases and J by 0 bases, with 10 bases between them. The CDR3 has 13 residues. Germline CDR1 and CDR2: LNHNV and YYDKDF (reference sequence).

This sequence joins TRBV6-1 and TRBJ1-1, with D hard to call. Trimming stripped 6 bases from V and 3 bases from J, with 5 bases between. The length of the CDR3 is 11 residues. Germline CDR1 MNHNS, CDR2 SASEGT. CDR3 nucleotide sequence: TGTGCCAGCAGCCAATACACTGAAGCTTTCTTT. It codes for CASSQYTEAFF.

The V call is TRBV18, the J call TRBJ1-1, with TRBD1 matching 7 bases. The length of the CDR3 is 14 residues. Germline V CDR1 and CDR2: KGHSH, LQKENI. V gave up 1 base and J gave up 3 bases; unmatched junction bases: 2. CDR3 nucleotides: TGTGCCAGCTCACCACAGGGGGCGTACACTGAAGCTTTCTTT. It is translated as CASSPQGAYTEAFF.